A single sample gave rise to the 14 T cell receptor beta chains below, sequenced in a study of Ad26.COV2.S vaccination and SARS-CoV-2 variants. Measured with immunoSEQ multiplex PCR; TCRdb has only the in-frame clones, and not every one. The table records under 95,000 clones, 82% of them present only once. The sample was peripheral blood, taken after recovery from COVID-19. The source is a human donor who had recovered from COVID-19.

This chain joins TRBV24-1 and TRBJ2-1; D perhaps matches TRBD2 (6 bases). The germline CDR1 and CDR2 sequences are KGHDR and SFDVKD. The CDR3 sequence is 16 residues long. V shed 0 bases and J shed 4 bases, with 12 bases lying between them. The CDR3 protein is CATSDLHPSDYNEQFF. DNA for the CDR3: TGTGCCACCAGTGATTTGCACCCTAGCGATTACAATGAGCAGTTCTTC.

The V gene is TRBV11-2, the J gene TRBJ2-7, with 11 bases matching TRBD2. Germline V lookup: CDR1 SGHAT, CDR2 FQNNGV. The trim removed 1 base at V and 1 base at J, leaving 0 bases unmatched. The CDR3 contains 15 residues. CDR3 DNA: TGTGCCAGCAGCTTAGGGACTAGCGGGTCCTACGAGCAGTACTTC. Translation: CASSLGTSGSYEQYF.

This clone was counted between two and nine times. The chain combines TRBV6-5 with TRBJ1-5; weak D call: TRBD1 (6 bases). CDR1 is MNHEY, CDR2 SVGAGI, per germline. The CDR3 extends over 13 amino acids. With 5 bases removed from V and 9 bases from J, the gap between germline ends came to 14 bases. The DNA for the CDR3 is TGTGCCAGCAGTCCGACAGGACTGTGGCCCCAGCATTTT. Translated, it gives CASSPTGLWPQHF.

The V call is TRBV3-1 (or the pseudogene TRBV3-2), the J call TRBJ1-3; possibly TRBD1 for D (6 bases). This CDR3 spans 17 amino acids. Trimming pared 1 base from V and 4 bases from J, leaving 17 bases between. CDR1 LGHDT and CDR2 YNNKEL come from the germline V gene (reference sequence). CDR3 coding DNA: TGTGCCAGCAGCCAAGGCATTGGGGGCACGAGGGGAAACACCATATATTTT. Its protein product is CASSQGIGGTRGNTIYF.

This clone has just one count. The genes are TRBV5-1 and TRBJ1-4; weak D call: TRBD1 (5 bases). Germline V gene lookup returns CDR1 SGHRS and CDR2 YFSETQ. V lost 0 bases to trimming and J lost 5 bases, with 8 bases between them. The CDR3 has 14 residues. The CDR3 spells CASSLEGINEKLFF. CDR3 DNA: TGCGCCAGCAGCTTGGAGGGGATAAATGAAAAACTGTTTTTT.

This chain links TRBV6-2 or TRBV6-3 with TRBJ1-1; 9 nucleotides line up with TRBD1. The CDR3 is 18 amino acids. After removal of 3 bases from V and 3 bases from J, the junction contained 14 bases not matched to a gene. Germline V gene sequence: CDR1 MNHEY, CDR2 SVGEGT. Here the CDR3 DNA reads TGTGCCAGCAGTTATCTCCCAGGACAGGGGTTTAAGGACACTGAAGCTTTCTTT. The encoded protein is CASSYLPGQGFKDTEAFF.

The chain employs TRBV28 and TRBJ1-1; TRBD1 matches at 8 bases. Germline V gene sequence: CDR1 MDHEN, CDR2 SYDVKM. After removal of 6 bases from V and 4 bases from J, the junction contained 4 bases not matched to a gene. The CDR3 is 13 residues long. The CDR3 sequence: CASSRQGATEAFF. CDR3 DNA: TGTGCCAGCAGCCGCCAGGGGGCCACTGAAGCTTTCTTT. Looking up the rest from reference TRBV28 and TRBJ1-1 gives the full variable domain: DVKVTQSSRYLVKRTGEKVFLECVQDMDHENMFWYRQDPGLGLRLIYFSYDVKMKEKGDIPEGYSVSREKKERFSLILESASTNQTSMYLCASSRQGATEAFFGQGTRLTVV.

The chain combines TRBV28 with TRBJ2-3, with TRBD1 matching over 7 bases. This CDR3 spans 13 amino acids. The germline V gene has CDR1 MDHEN and CDR2 SYDVKM. J was trimmed by 6 bases and V by 6 bases; bases with no gene match: 6. This chain's CDR3 is CASSGQDLDTQYF. Written as DNA, the CDR3 is TGTGCCAGCAGCGGACAGGATTTGGATACGCAGTATTTT.

The V gene is TRBV6-5, the J gene TRBJ2-7, with D possibly matching TRBD1 (5 bases). Germline assignment: CDR1 MNHEY and CDR2 SVGAGI. V was cut by 6 bases and J by 1 base, with 13 bases left in between. CDR3 length: 14 residues. DNA for the CDR3: TGTGCCAGCAGGCTCAGGGAAACTTCCTACGAGCAGTACTTC. Protein product: CASRLRETSYEQYF.

The sample holds one count of this clone. The CDR3 reads CASRSPGTGDQPQHF. CDR3 coding DNA: TGTGCCAGCAGGTCGCCCGGGACAGGGGATCAGCCCCAGCATTTT. The chain joins TRBV6-5 to TRBJ1-5; TRBD1 matches at 10 bases. Germline trimming cut 6 bases from V and 5 bases from J; bases unmatched to any gene: 7. The length of the CDR3 is 15 residues. Germline loops: CDR1 MNHEY, CDR2 SVGAGI.

The chain couples TRBV5-4 to TRBJ2-7; 11 nucleotides match TRBD2. With V trimmed by 4 bases and J by 6 bases, 6 bases remained unmatched. The CDR3 is made up of 14 amino acids. Germline-derived CDR1 and CDR2 are SGHNT and YYREEE (reference sequence). CDR3 sequence: CASSRSSGRSEQYF. Here the CDR3 DNA reads TGTGCCAGCAGCCGCTCTAGCGGGAGGAGCGAGCAGTACTTC.

The rearrangement links TRBV20-1 to TRBJ2-7; TRBD2 matches at 12 bases. Per germline, CDR1 DFQATT and CDR2 SNEGSKA (reference sequence). V dropped 3 bases and J dropped 5; count of bases not matched to a gene: 11. The CDR3 sequence is 16 residues long. CDR3 nucleotide sequence: TGCAGTGCTAGTCCCTCGGGACTAGCGGGCTCTGACGAGCAGTACTTC. As protein: CSASPSGLAGSDEQYF.

CDR3 in DNA: TGCGCCAGCAGTTGCCTCTTAGGCTCTGATAATGAAAAACTGTTTTTT. It yields the protein CASSCLLGSDNEKLFF. The chain has TRBV23-1 and TRBJ1-4; no clear D. TRBV23-1 is annotated as an ORF whose role is uncertain. Trimming stripped 5 bases from V and 4 bases from J, with 17 bases between. The CDR3 has 16 residues.

This rearrangement joins TRBV28 to TRBJ1-4, with a possible D match to TRBD1 (5 bases). In germline, CDR1 is MDHEN, CDR2 SYDVKM. The CDR3 contains 16 residues. V lost 8 bases to trimming and J lost 0 bases, with 16 bases between them. The CDR3 loop is CASQQRGWTTNEKLFF. CDR3 nucleotides: TGTGCCAGCCAACAAAGGGGTTGGACAACTAATGAAAAACTGTTTTTT.